The entry that follows covers one TCR beta chain sequence. The sample belongs to a study of blood T cell repertoires in COVID-19. Study-level background: The analysed material was cDNA or gDNA that came from T cells, B-cell-depleted T cells, or PBMCs.

The CDR3 loop spans 15 amino acids. J was trimmed by 1 base and V by 0 bases; bases with no gene match: 1. CDR1 and CDR2 from the germline V gene are KGHSH and LQKENI. As processed by the authors: For nucleated cells, counts were estimated from reference gene primer amplification. Generated by immunoSEQ multiplex PCR, the TCRdb table keeps only in-frame clones and is missing some. That table is the source of V, J and clone size, and D and trimming were worked out from the DNA. The table records about 240,000 clones, roughly 80% of them present only once. The clonotype was recovered from a woman aged 18-29 years with acute or convalescent COVID-19. The chain is built from TRBV18 and TRBJ2-7; 9 bases match TRBD2. The sequencing sample was made of peripheral blood. The chain's CDR3 is CASSPPAGGSYEQYF. CDR3 nucleotide sequence: TGTGCCAGCTCACCACCTGCGGGAGGGTCCTACGAGCAGTACTTC.